This TCR beta chain was documented in a study of sequential checkpoint blockade in melanoma. The sample's treatment: randomized to nivolumab then ipilimumab (arm A) or the reverse (arm B). Looked up from germline, CDR1 is SEHNR and CDR2 is FQNEAQ (reference sequence). The CDR3 totals 16 residues. V shed 5 bases, J shed 3 bases, and the junction held 8 bases outside the gene matches. Data came from immunoSEQ multiplex PCR; TCRdb stores just in-frame clones and leaves some out. The sample lists 20,000 or so clones; approximately 82% were seen once. This clone was counted between two and nine times. The starting material was CD8+ T cells sorted from blood (inferred from file names), obtained from a patient given nivolumab and ipilimumab in sequence. J is TRBJ2-2 and V is TRBV7-9; TRBD2 matches at 8 bases. The source is a human donor with melanoma. The CDR3: CASSPPGGLYTGELFF. CDR3 DNA: TGTGCCAGCAGCCCCCCGGGGGGGCTCTACACCGGGGAGCTGTTTTTT. The complete variable domain, with remaining parts taken from reference TRBV7-9 and TRBJ2-2, reads DTGVSQNPRHKITKRGQNVTFRCDPISEHNRLYWYRQTLGQGPEFLTYFQNEAQLEKSRLLSDRFSAERPKGSFSTLEIQRTEQGDSAMYLCASSPPGGLYTGELFFGEGSRLTVL.